Listed below are T cell receptor beta chains from one sample, sequenced in a study of shared clonotypes between healthy human individuals. Using immunoSEQ multiplex PCR, the repertoire was profiled, and TCRdb retains in-frame clones only, with some absent. The sample contains about 1.5 million clones, 95% to 99% of which appear only once. The source material was naive CD4+ T cells sorted from blood. These TCRs come from a man aged 25 to 40 in good health. Both conserved end residues are part of each CDR3. The D gene is left open where the match is weak. Size tells how often a clone was seen (once, few, many) or the class of an expanded clone, and some rows leave it out.

>TRBJ1-3|.|.|TRBV5-1
TGCGCCAGCAGTAGGGACCTGACCCTCTCTGGAAACACCATATATTTT
CASSRDLTLSGNTIYF
>TRBJ2-2|.|.|TRBV10-1
TGCGCCAGCAGTGATCCGGGACACCAGAACACCGGGGAGCTGTTTTTT
CASSDPGHQNTGELFF
>TRBJ2-7|TRBD1|.|TRBV15
TGTGCCACCAGCAGAGCCTCCTGGGGGACAGATTACTACGAGCAGTACTTC
CATSRASWGTDYYEQYF
>TRBJ2-2|.|.|TRBV19
TGTGCCAGTAGCTTACGGGGGCCCGGGGAGCTGTTTTTT
CASSLRGPGELFF
>TRBJ2-7|.|.|TRBV5-6
TGTGCCAGCAGCCGATACAGCCCCCTAGATGACGAGCAGTACTTC
CASSRYSPLDDEQYF
>TRBJ1-1|.|.|TRBV5-6
TGTGCCAGCAGTTGGGGTCCGGGCACTGAAGCTTTCTTT
CASSWGPGTEAFF
>TRBJ2-7|.|.|TRBV6-5
TGTGCCAGCAGTTACTCCGAGAGCTCCTACGAGCAGTACTTC
CASSYSESSYEQYF
>TRBJ2-3|.|once|TRBV5-6
TGTGCCAGCAGCTTGTGGATGCCACAACCGAAGGATAATACGCAGTATTTT
CASSLWMPQPKDNTQYF
>TRBJ2-5|.|.|TRBV7-6
TGTGCCAGCAGCCCTCAGTACCAAGAGACCCAGTACTTC
CASSPQYQETQYF
>TRBJ2-1|.|.|TRBV5-5
TGTGCCAGCAGCTTAGGTTACTTGAATGAGCAGTTCTTC
CASSLGYLNEQFF
>TRBJ2-7|.|.|TRBV7-2
TGTGCCAGCAGCTTAGCTCCGGGAGTGCGGGAGCAGTACTTC
CASSLAPGVREQYF
>TRBJ1-2|.|.|TRBV5-6
TGTGCCAGCAGCTCCGGCCCGTATGGCTACACCTTC
CASSSGPYGYTF
>TRBJ1-2|.|many|TRBV28
TGTGCCAGCAGCTCTCCGGGAACGGGGAACTATGGCTACACCTTC
CASSSPGTGNYGYTF
>TRBJ2-7|.|.|TRBV7-9
TGTGCCAGCAGCTTCATGGGCGAGCAGTACTTC
CASSFMGEQYF
>TRBJ2-3|TRBD2|.|TRBV10-2
TGCGCCAGCAGCGTAAGCGGGAGGGCCTCGGGGGATACGCAGTATTTT
CASSVSGRASGDTQYF
>TRBJ2-7|.|once|TRBV11-2
TGTGCCAGCAGCTCCCCGTTCCCCTACGAGCAGTACTTC
CASSSPFPYEQYF
>TRBJ2-7|.|.|TRBV5-5
TGTGCCAGCAGCTTAGCCACAGCCTACGAGCAGTACTTC
CASSLATAYEQYF
>TRBJ1-1|TRBD1|.|TRBV15
TGTGCCACCACCCTACAGGGGGCCACTGAAGCTTTCTTT
CATTLQGATEAFF
>TRBJ2-7|TRBD2|.|TRBV4-2
TGTGCCAGCAGCTGGGGACTAGCGGACTACGAGCAGTACTTC
CASSWGLADYEQYF
>TRBJ2-2|TRBD1|.|TRBV29-1
TGCAGCGTTTCGGACAGGGGGCTGACCGGGGAGCTGTTTTTT
CSVSDRGLTGELFF
>TRBJ2-7|.|.|TRBV5-1
TGCGCCAGCAGCCGGGACTTGAGCTCCTACGAGCAGTACTTC
CASSRDLSSYEQYF
>TRBJ2-1|TRBD2|.|TRBV9
TGTGCCAGCAGCGTAGACGGGAGGCACAATGAGCAGTTCTTC
CASSVDGRHNEQFF
>TRBJ2-3|.|.|TRBV10-2
TGCGCCAGCAGCCCATCCGATACGCAGTATTTT
CASSPSDTQYF
>TRBJ2-7|.|.|TRBV7-2
TGTGCCAGCAGGCAGGGGACTAAGCTCGGCGAGCAGTACTTC
CASRQGTKLGEQYF